This entry lists 24 T cell receptor beta chains sequenced from one sample in a study of T-cell memory formation after mild COVID-19. TCRdb itself ran the 5' RACE reads through MiXCR, one entry per CDR3 protein. The data hold roughly 400,000 distinct CDR3 sequences, with about 16% observed a single time. The specimen was PBMCs or a T cell subset sorted from them (not recorded which). These receptors originate from a man between 18 and 29 years old who had mild COVID-19 (a few samples of this study predate the infection). Cell type and time point are not known.

This clonotype was recorded a few times. V gene TRBV5-1 combines with J gene TRBJ2-2; D is undetermined. V dropped 1 base and J dropped 0 bases, with 7 bases sitting between them. CDR3 length: 15 amino acids. Germline V lookup: CDR1 SGHRS, CDR2 YFSETQ. CDR3 DNA: TGCGCCAGCAGCTTGTCTACATCGAACACCGGGGAGCTGTTTTTT. Its translation: CASSLSTSNTGELFF. The full variable domain, with the rest looked up from reference TRBV5-1 and TRBJ2-2, is KAGVTQTPRYLIKTRGQQVTLSCSPISGHRSVSWYQQTPGQGLQFLFEYFSETQRNKGNFPGRFSGRQFSNSRSEMNVSTLELGDSALYLCASSLSTSNTGELFFGEGSRLTVL.

This sequence joins TRBV28 and TRBJ1-3; maybe TRBD1 (6 bases). Germline V gene data show CDR1 as MDHEN and CDR2 as SYDVKM. CDR3 length: 16 residues. The germline V and J ends were trimmed by 4 bases and 0 bases, with 13 bases remaining between them. This CDR3 is CASSSWGGPSGNTIYF. The CDR3 DNA reads TGTGCCAGCAGTTCCTGGGGGGGCCCCTCTGGAAACACCATATATTTT.

There are a few counts of this clonotype. This chain joins TRBV14 and TRBJ2-1; D remains ambiguous. This CDR3 has 12 residues. Germline V gives CDR1 SGHDN, CDR2 FVKESK. V was cut by 4 bases and J by 7 bases, with 8 bases left in between. CDR3 region: CASSPQWNEQFF. DNA for the CDR3: TGTGCCAGCAGCCCCCAGTGGAATGAGCAGTTCTTC.

This chain links TRBV9 with TRBJ1-3, with D uncertain. Germline V lookup: CDR1 SGDLS, CDR2 YYNGEE. The V end was cut by 3 bases, the J end by 2 bases, with 12 bases between. The CDR3 has 15 residues. DNA of the CDR3: TGTGCCAGCAGCGATAGGAGGAATACTGGAAACACCATATATTTT. Its protein is CASSDRRNTGNTIYF.

This clonotype was counted a few times. The chain uses TRBV5-1 and TRBJ2-7; D perhaps matches TRBD2 (6 bases). This CDR3 is 15 amino acids long. Germline CDR1 is SGHRS and CDR2 is YFSETQ. V was cut by 7 bases and J by 0 bases, with 17 bases left in between. The CDR3 nucleotides are TGCGCCAGCTGCCGTTGGGAGGTGAGCTCCTACGAGCAGTACTTC. Protein: CASCRWEVSSYEQYF.

V usage is TRBV9 and J usage is TRBJ1-1; D remains unclear. The CDR3 is 13 residues long. Trimming removed 6 bases at V and 5 bases at J, with 14 bases between. Germline assignment: CDR1 SGDLS and CDR2 YYNGEE. The CDR3 loop reads CASNTVMGTEAFF. The CDR3 DNA is TGTGCCAGCAACACGGTGATGGGGACTGAAGCTTTCTTT.

This clonotype appeared many times. This rearrangement joins TRBV4-3 to TRBJ1-5; D uncertain. CDR3 length equals 15 residues. The V gene lost 0 bases and the J gene lost 7 bases, with 13 bases spanning the gap. Germline CDR1 LGHNA, CDR2 YSLEER. CDR3 coding DNA: TGCGCCAGCAGCCAAGAATGGGGTAGCGGCCAGCCCCAGCATTTT. Its translation: CASSQEWGSGQPQHF.

The CDR3 reads CASSQEGDQETQYF. As DNA, the CDR3 is TGTGCCAGCAGCCAAGAAGGGGACCAAGAGACCCAGTACTTC. This sequence joins TRBV3-1 and TRBJ2-5, with a possible D match to TRBD1 (5 bases). There are 14 residues in the CDR3. Between the trimmed V and J ends, which lost 0 bases and 0 bases, there was a span of 5 bases. The germline V gene has CDR1 LGHDT and CDR2 YNNKEL (reference sequence).

This chain connects TRBV5-4 to TRBJ1-1; TRBD1 might be the D (5 bases). V was trimmed by 0 bases and J by 1 base, leaving 7 bases between them. Germline V gene sequence: CDR1 SGHNT, CDR2 YYREEE (reference sequence). The CDR3 loop spans 14 amino acids. CDR3 loop: CASSLDGQNTEAFF. In DNA, the CDR3 is TGTGCCAGCAGCTTGGATGGACAGAACACTGAAGCTTTCTTT.

Only a few counts were recorded for this clonotype. The genes are TRBV10-3 and TRBJ2-3, with D perhaps TRBD2 (6 bases). Trimming removed 10 bases at V and 6 bases at J, with 11 bases between. Germline CDR1 ENHRY, CDR2 SYGVKD. The CDR3 covers 11 residues. In DNA form, the CDR3 reads TGTGCCACGGAGGGCCTGGATACGCAGTATTTT. This codes for CATEGLDTQYF.

This clonotype was observed a few times. This chain uses TRBV5-1 with TRBJ2-1, with 8 bases aligning to TRBD1. The J segment lost 5 bases and the V segment lost 0 bases, leaving 13 bases of the junction unmatched. Germline V lookup: CDR1 SGHRS, CDR2 YFSETQ. The CDR3 has 18 residues. The CDR3 here is CASSLATGPGQANNEQFF. CDR3 bases: TGCGCCAGCAGCTTGGCCACGGGGCCGGGACAGGCGAACAATGAGCAGTTCTTC.

The CDR3 spells CSSSDRPRGYGYTF. The CDR3 coding sequence is TGCAGCTCTTCGGACAGGCCAAGGGGGTATGGCTACACCTTC. The rearrangement joins TRBV29-1 to TRBJ1-2, with 7 bases fitting TRBD1. The length of the CDR3 is 14 residues. V lost 8 bases and J lost 5; bases outside the gene matches: 14. Looked up from germline, CDR1 is SQVTM and CDR2 is ANQGSEA.

This chain connects TRBV11-3 to TRBJ1-1, with TRBD1 as a possible D gene (6 bases). The germline V and J ends were trimmed by 5 bases and 3 bases, with 10 bases remaining between them. CDR1 is SGHNT and CDR2 is YENEEA in the germline V gene. The CDR3 spans 13 residues. The CDR3 region is CASSRSGDTEAFF. CDR3 DNA sequence: TGTGCCAGCAGCCGTTCAGGGGACACTGAAGCTTTCTTT.

The chain links TRBV5-1 to TRBJ1-1; 8 bases line up with TRBD1. Germline V gene sequence: CDR1 SGHRS, CDR2 YFSETQ. V was pared by 4 bases and J by 6 bases, with 5 bases of the junction left unmatched. This CDR3 has 13 amino acids. The CDR3 DNA reads TGCGCCAGCAGCCCGGACAGGGCCGCTGAAGCTTTCTTT. The encoded protein is CASSPDRAAEAFF.

This chain connects TRBV5-1 to TRBJ1-6; 10 nucleotides agree with TRBD1. The CDR3 totals 16 residues. Germline CDR1 reads SGHRS; CDR2 reads YFSETQ. After removal of 0 bases from V and 5 bases from J, the junction contained 2 bases not matched to a gene. CDR3 protein: CASSLAGTGDNSPLHF. The DNA of the CDR3 is TGCGCCAGCAGCTTGGCGGGGACAGGGGATAATTCACCCCTCCACTTT. Drawing the rest from reference TRBV5-1 and TRBJ1-6, the complete variable domain is KAGVTQTPRYLIKTRGQQVTLSCSPISGHRSVSWYQQTPGQGLQFLFEYFSETQRNKGNFPGRFSGRQFSNSRSEMNVSTLELGDSALYLCASSLAGTGDNSPLHFGNGTRLTVT.

In its sample, this clonotype was seen many times. The chain is built from TRBV5-8 and TRBJ2-1, with TRBD2 matching over 7 bases. This CDR3 contains 17 residues. V gave up 4 bases and J gave up 0 bases; unmatched junction bases: 10. Germline V gene lookup returns CDR1 SGHTS and CDR2 YDEGEE. CDR3 in amino acids: CASSPSPSSGSYNEQFF. For the CDR3, the DNA is TGTGCCAGCAGCCCTTCTCCTTCTAGCGGCTCCTACAATGAGCAGTTCTTC. Looking up the rest from reference TRBV5-8 and TRBJ2-1 gives the full variable domain: EAGVTQSPTHLIKTRGQQATLRCSPISGHTSVYWYQQALGLGLQFLLWYDEGEERNRGNFPPRFSGRQFPNYSSELNVNALELEDSALYLCASSPSPSSGSYNEQFFGPGTRLTVL.

This clonotype has only a few counts. The J gene is TRBJ1-5, the V gene TRBV12-3 or TRBV12-4; D is uncertain. The germline V and J ends were trimmed by 3 bases and 2 bases, with 14 bases remaining between them. This CDR3 contains 16 residues. The CDR3 DNA reads as TGTGCCAGCAGTTTCGTAGGCGGTGGCCGCAATCAGCCCCAGCATTTT. Translation gives CASSFVGGGRNQPQHF.

This clonotype has more than one count but fewer than ten. The gene calls are TRBV10-3 and TRBJ2-5; D ambiguous. The CDR3 totals 16 residues. V dropped 5 bases and J dropped 3 bases, with 19 bases sitting between them. The germline V gene encodes CDR1 ENHRY and CDR2 SYGVKD. CDR3 in amino acids: CAISTVNGGQKETQYF. In DNA form, the CDR3 reads TGTGCCATCAGTACGGTGAATGGTGGCCAAAAAGAGACCCAGTACTTC.

This clonotype was observed a few times. J is TRBJ2-2 and V is TRBV14; the D gene is possibly TRBD1 (5 bases). The CDR3 extends over 11 amino acids. The germline gives CDR1 SGHDN, CDR2 FVKESK. The germline V and J ends were trimmed by 10 bases and 8 bases, with 11 bases remaining between them. DNA for the CDR3: TGTGCCAACCCCAGGGCGGGGGAGCTGTTTTTT. This translates into CANPRAGELFF.

This clonotype was observed once. The V call is TRBV11-2, the J call TRBJ2-2; no firm D call. CDR3 length equals 18 residues. Germline-derived CDR1 and CDR2 are SGHAT and FQNNGV. The germline V and J ends were trimmed by 1 base and 6 bases, with 21 bases remaining between them. CDR3 region: CASSLVRYSRRMPGELFF. The CDR3 coding sequence is TGTGCCAGCAGCTTAGTCAGATATAGCCGTAGGATGCCCGGGGAGCTGTTTTTT.

This clonotype was seen many times. The rearrangement uses TRBV5-1 and TRBJ2-1; TRBD2 is a possible D gene (5 bases). Between the trimmed V and J ends, which lost 4 bases and 0 bases, there was a span of 11 bases. CDR1 is SGHRS, CDR2 YFSETQ, per germline. CDR3 length: 15 amino acids. CDR3 protein: CASSRAVLSYNEQFF. The DNA of the CDR3 is TGCGCCAGCAGCAGAGCGGTTCTCTCCTACAATGAGCAGTTCTTC.

The chain uses TRBV5-1 and TRBJ1-1; 8 bases map to TRBD1. Germline V gene data show CDR1 as SGHRS and CDR2 as YFSETQ. V was pared by 4 bases and J by 7 bases, with 12 bases of the junction left unmatched. The CDR3 extends over 15 amino acids. CDR3 sequence (DNA): TGCGCCAGCAGCCATAGGGACAGAGGGACAGGTGAAGCTTTCTTT. The encoded protein is CASSHRDRGTGEAFF. Full variable domain (remainder filled in from reference TRBV5-1 and TRBJ1-1): KAGVTQTPRYLIKTRGQQVTLSCSPISGHRSVSWYQQTPGQGLQFLFEYFSETQRNKGNFPGRFSGRQFSNSRSEMNVSTLELGDSALYLCASSHRDRGTGEAFFGQGTRLTVV.

The sample holds a few counts of this clonotype. This chain uses TRBV9 with TRBJ1-5; D perhaps matches TRBD1 (6 bases). The CDR3 has 15 amino acids. The V end was cut by 4 bases, the J end by 5 bases, with 16 bases between. Germline CDR1 is SGDLS and CDR2 is YYNGEE. CDR3 amino acids: CASSPRGGSDQPQHF. CDR3 DNA: TGTGCCAGCAGCCCTAGAGGGGGGAGTGATCAGCCCCAGCATTTT. Using reference TRBV9 and TRBJ1-5 for the parts outside the CDR3, the full variable domain is DSGVTQTPKHLITATGQRVTLRCSPRSGDLSVYWYQQSLDQGLQFLIQYYNGEERAKGNILERFSAQQFPDLHSELNLSSLELGDSALYFCASSPRGGSDQPQHFGDGTRLSIL.

The rearrangement joins TRBV7-2 to TRBJ2-7; D is possibly TRBD1 (6 bases). The germline gives CDR1 SGHTA, CDR2 FQGNSA. V was trimmed by 0 bases and J by 3 bases, leaving 12 bases between them. The CDR3 totals 15 residues. The CDR3 nucleotides read TGTGCCAGCAGCTTAGCGGGGCAGGGGAACTACGAGCAGTACTTC. It translates to CASSLAGQGNYEQYF.